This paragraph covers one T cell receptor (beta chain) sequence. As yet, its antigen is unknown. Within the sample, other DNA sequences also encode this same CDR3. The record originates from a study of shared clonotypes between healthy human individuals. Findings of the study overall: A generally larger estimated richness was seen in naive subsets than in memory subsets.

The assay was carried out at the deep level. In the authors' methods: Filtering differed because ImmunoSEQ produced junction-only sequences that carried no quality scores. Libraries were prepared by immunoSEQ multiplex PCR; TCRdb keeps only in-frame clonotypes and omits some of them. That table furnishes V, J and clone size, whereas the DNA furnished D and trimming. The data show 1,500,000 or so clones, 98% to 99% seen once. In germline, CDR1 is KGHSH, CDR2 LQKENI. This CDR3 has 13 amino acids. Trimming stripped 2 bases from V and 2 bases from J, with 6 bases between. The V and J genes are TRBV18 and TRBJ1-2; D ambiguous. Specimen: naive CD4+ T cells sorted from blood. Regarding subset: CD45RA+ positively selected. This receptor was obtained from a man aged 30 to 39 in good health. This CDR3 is CASSPTENYGYTF. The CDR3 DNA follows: TGTGCCAGCTCACCAACCGAGAACTATGGCTACACCTTC. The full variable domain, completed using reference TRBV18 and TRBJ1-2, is NAGVMQNPRHLVRRRGQEARLRCSPMKGHSHVYWYRQLPEEGLKFMVYLQKENIIDESGMPKERFSAEFPKEGPSILRIQQVVRGDSAAYFCASSPTENYGYTFGSGTRLTVV.